These T cell receptor beta chains were read from a single sample in a study of regulatory T cells in long-lasting Graves disease. TCRdb reprocessed the multiplex PCR reads with MiXCR, giving one entry per CDR3 protein. The sample lists around 480,000 distinct CDR3 sequences, around 16% seen once, with around a quarter in the top ten. These records were also assigned to another study, of T cells in Graves' hyperthyroidism and ophthalmopathy.

The sample here was peripheral blood mononuclear cells (PBMCs), taken at new diagnosis, from a patient treated with antithyroid drugs. The source is a woman aged 35-65 years with Graves disease. Both conserved end residues are part of each CDR3. D genes are given only for firm matches. The size entry is marked missing in some rows and otherwise reads once, few, many or a size class.

abundance	d_gene	j_gene	v_gene	CDR3nt	CDR3aa
NA	TRBD2	TRBJ2-7	TRBV6-2/TRBV6-3	TGTGCCAGCAGTCTAGCGGGGGGGCATGTGGACGAGCAGTACTTC	CASSLAGGHVDEQYF
NA	NA	TRBJ1-5	TRBV5-8	TGTGCCAGCAGCCCCAGGAGGGTTAGCAATCAGCCCCAGCATTTT	CASSPRRVSNQPQHF
few	NA	TRBJ2-7	TRBV5-1	TGCGCCAGCAGCTTGCGGCCGGACACAAACTACGAGCAGTACTTC	CASSLRPDTNYEQYF
few	TRBD2	TRBJ2-3	TRBV6-1	TGTGCCAGCAGCCCGGTAGCGGGGGGGCCGGGGCAGTATTTT	CASSPVAGGPGQYF
many	NA	TRBJ2-1	TRBV11-2	TGTGCCAGCAGCTTAGTGACCACCAATGAGCAGTTCTTC	CASSLVTTNEQFF
few	NA	TRBJ1-1	TRBV20-1	TGCAGTGCTAGTGTCGGGGACACTGAAGCTTTCTTT	CSASVGDTEAFF
many	TRBD1	TRBJ2-5	TRBV20-1	TGCAGTGCCACACGGACAGGAAAAGAGACCCAGTACTTC	CSATRTGKETQYF
few	NA	TRBJ1-2	TRBV7-9	TGTGCCAGCAGCTTGCGCTTAGAAAGCCCTAACTATGGCTACACCTTC	CASSLRLESPNYGYTF
few	NA	TRBJ2-7	TRBV20-1	TGCAGTGCTACCGACCGGTTCGACGACGAGCAGTACTTC	CSATDRFDDEQYF
few	TRBD1	TRBJ1-1	TRBV24-1	TGTGCCACCAGTGATTCCCCCGGGACAGGGAACACTGAAGCTTTCTTT	CATSDSPGTGNTEAFF
few	TRBD2	TRBJ2-2	TRBV19	TGTGCCAGTAGTATCTCGGGACTAGCGAGCGGGGAGCTGTTTTTT	CASSISGLASGELFF
few	NA	TRBJ1-1	TRBV7-2	TGTGCCAGCAGCTTATTGATGGGGACCACTGAAGCTTTCTTT	CASSLLMGTTEAFF
NA	TRBD2	TRBJ2-2	TRBV20-1	TGCAGTGCGAGGGGGGTAGCGGGAAAAACATCCGGGGAGCTGTTTTTT	CSARGVAGKTSGELFF
few	NA	TRBJ2-3	TRBV9	TGTGCCAGCAGCGTCCGCCGCACAGATACGCAGTATTTT	CASSVRRTDTQYF
many	TRBD1	TRBJ1-2	TRBV7-9	TGTGCCAGCAGTAAGGGACAGGGAAATGGCTACACCTTC	CASSKGQGNGYTF
NA	NA	TRBJ2-2	TRBV6-1	TGTGCCAGCATCCAGGCAACCCTCACCGGGGAGCTGTTTTTT	CASIQATLTGELFF
few	NA	TRBJ2-5	TRBV20-1	TGCAGTGCTAGAGATCCTGTCAGGGGCGGAGAGACCCAGTACTTC	CSARDPVRGGETQYF
few	TRBD1	TRBJ2-4	TRBV6-1	TGTGCCAGCAGTACACAGGGGATGGCCAAAAACATTCAGTACTTC	CASSTQGMAKNIQYF
few	NA	TRBJ2-3	TRBV10-2	TGCGCCAGCACCCACAGGGCAACAGATACGCAGTATTTT	CASTHRATDTQYF
NA	TRBD1	TRBJ1-3	TRBV5-4	TGTGCCAGCAGCGAGTGGACAGGCTCTGGAAACACCATATATTTT	CASSEWTGSGNTIYF
few	NA	TRBJ2-1	TRBV5-1	TGCGCCACATGGAGGCAGGGCGAGCAGTTCTTC	CATWRQGEQFF
NA	NA	TRBJ2-7	TRBV5-1	TGCGCCAGCAGAGTTGGGGCAGGGAGCTACGAGCAGTACTTC	CASRVGAGSYEQYF
NA	NA	TRBJ1-3	TRBV7-7	TGTGCTAGCAGCGTCGGTCGGGGCTCTGGAAACACCATATATTTT	CASSVGRGSGNTIYF
few	NA	TRBJ2-1	TRBV13	TGTGCCAGCAGCCCTCCGCCCCGTGACCCCTACAATGAGCAGTTCTTC	CASSPPPRDPYNEQFF
many	TRBD1	TRBJ1-2	TRBV20-1	TGCAGTGGGGGCAGGGGGCTGGATGGCTACACCTTC	CSGGRGLDGYTF
few	NA	TRBJ1-6	TRBV20-1	TGCAGTGCTAGAGAACAATCGGGCTCACCCCTCCACTTT	CSAREQSGSPLHF
many	TRBD1	TRBJ2-4	TRBV11-2	TGTGCCAGCAGCTTGGACAGGGTCAAAAACATTCAGTACTTC	CASSLDRVKNIQYF
NA	TRBD1	TRBJ2-4	TRBV29-1	TGCAGCGCAACCGGGACAGGATATCAGGAAAACATTCAGTACTTC	CSATGTGYQENIQYF
many	TRBD1	TRBJ1-4	TRBV20-1	TGCAGTGCCCAGAGGGGGCGAGATGAAAAACTGTTTTTT	CSAQRGRDEKLFF
many	NA	TRBJ1-5	TRBV6-1	TGTGCCAGCAGTGGGATCCCGGGGGCCAATCAGCCCCAGCATTTT	CASSGIPGANQPQHF
many	TRBD1	TRBJ1-1	TRBV27	TGTGCCAGCAGTGCGGAAAGGGGGCAGAACACTGAAGCTTTCTTT	CASSAERGQNTEAFF
NA	TRBD1	TRBJ1-2	TRBV5-5	TGTGCCAGCAGCACCATGAGGGCAGGGGGCTTCTATGGCTACACCTTC	CASSTMRAGGFYGYTF
many	NA	TRBJ2-5	TRBV11-2	TGTGCCAGCAGCTTACGGCCAGATGGGGAGACCCAGTACTTC	CASSLRPDGETQYF
NA	NA	TRBJ1-1	TRBV15	TGTGCCACCAGCAGAGATCGTCACACTGAAGCTTTCTTT	CATSRDRHTEAFF
NA	NA	TRBJ2-3	TRBV28	TGTGCCAGCAGCGGGAGCCCCCTATCGGGGGCCACCACAGATACGCAGTATTTT	CASSGSPLSGATTDTQYF
NA	NA	TRBJ2-3	TRBV5-8	TGTGCCAGCAGCTCCGGTGTGACAGTACCAACAGATACGCAGTATTTT	CASSSGVTVPTDTQYF
NA	NA	TRBJ2-6	TRBV5-1	TGCGCCAGCAGCTTGCCGGGGGGCAGCTCTGGGGCCAACGTCCTGACTTTC	CASSLPGGSSGANVLTF
NA	TRBD1	TRBJ1-2	TRBV27	TGTGCCAGCAGCTCACGGGACAGGGAGGTCTATGGCTACACCTTC	CASSSRDREVYGYTF
NA	NA	TRBJ2-3	TRBV19	TGTGCCAGTAGTATAACCGGGGGTGATACGCAGTATTTT	CASSITGGDTQYF
many	NA	TRBJ1-5	TRBV6-1	TGTGCCAGCAGGGGCGGAGGAGGCAATCAGCCCCAGCATTTT	CASRGGGGNQPQHF
many	NA	TRBJ1-3	TRBV11-2	TGTGCCAGCAGCTTATTAATGACCAGGGAGGCTGGAAACACCATATATTTT	CASSLLMTREAGNTIYF
many	NA	TRBJ1-2	TRBV11-1	TGTGCCAGCAGCTCGCTAGGATCCTCTTGGGGCTACACCTTC	CASSSLGSSWGYTF
NA	TRBD1	TRBJ1-2	TRBV28	TGTGCCAGCAGTTTAAGCAGGGGGCCTAATAACTATGGCTACACCTTC	CASSLSRGPNNYGYTF
NA	TRBD1	TRBJ1-2	TRBV4-1	TGCGCCAGCAGCCAACCCGGGACAGGGGATGGCTACACCTTC	CASSQPGTGDGYTF
many	NA	TRBJ2-7	TRBV28	TGTGCCAGCCGAAATTGGGGTAGCTACGAGCAGTACTTC	CASRNWGSYEQYF
many	NA	TRBJ2-5	TRBV7-2	TGTGCCAGCAGCTCCAGGGCAGGGGAGACCCAGTACTTC	CASSSRAGETQYF
many	TRBD1	TRBJ1-5	TRBV6-1	TGTGCCAGCAGTGGTGAGGGACAGGGACCGGGTGGTCGCAATCAGCCCCAGCATTTT	CASSGEGQGPGGRNQPQHF
few	TRBD1	TRBJ2-5	TRBV11-2	TGTGCCAGCAGCCCCGACAGGGGGCTAGGGGAGACCCAGTACTTC	CASSPDRGLGETQYF
many	NA	TRBJ1-2	TRBV6-2/TRBV6-3	TGTGCCAGCAGCCAGGGATGGGCCTATGGCTACACCTTC	CASSQGWAYGYTF
many	NA	TRBJ2-1	TRBV4-1	TGCGCCAGCAGCCCTGCAGGCGATGAGCAGTTCTTC	CASSPAGDEQFF
many	NA	TRBJ1-2	TRBV2	TGTGCCAGCAGTTGGCAGGGCCCCTCTAACTATGGCTACACCTTC	CASSWQGPSNYGYTF
few	NA	TRBJ1-4	TRBV9	TGTGCCAGCAGCGTAGATGGGACGCCTGGTGAAAAACTGTTTTTT	CASSVDGTPGEKLFF